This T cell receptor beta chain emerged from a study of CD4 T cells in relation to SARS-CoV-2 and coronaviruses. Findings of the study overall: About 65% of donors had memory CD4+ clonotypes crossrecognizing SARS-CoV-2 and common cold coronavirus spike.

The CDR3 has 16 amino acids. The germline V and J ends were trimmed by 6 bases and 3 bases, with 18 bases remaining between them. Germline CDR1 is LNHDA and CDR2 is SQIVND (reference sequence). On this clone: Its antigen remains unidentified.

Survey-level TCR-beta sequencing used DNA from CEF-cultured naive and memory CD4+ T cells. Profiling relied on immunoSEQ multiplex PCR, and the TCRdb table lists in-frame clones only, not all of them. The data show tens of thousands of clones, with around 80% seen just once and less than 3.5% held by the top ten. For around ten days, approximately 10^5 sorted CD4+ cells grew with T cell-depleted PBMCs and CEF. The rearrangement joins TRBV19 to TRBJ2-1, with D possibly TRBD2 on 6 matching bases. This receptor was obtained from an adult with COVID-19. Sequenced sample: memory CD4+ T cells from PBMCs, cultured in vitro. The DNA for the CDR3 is TGTGCCAGTAGAGCTCGGGGAGGTCGTATCTACAATGAGCAGTTCTTC. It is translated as CASRARGGRIYNEQFF.